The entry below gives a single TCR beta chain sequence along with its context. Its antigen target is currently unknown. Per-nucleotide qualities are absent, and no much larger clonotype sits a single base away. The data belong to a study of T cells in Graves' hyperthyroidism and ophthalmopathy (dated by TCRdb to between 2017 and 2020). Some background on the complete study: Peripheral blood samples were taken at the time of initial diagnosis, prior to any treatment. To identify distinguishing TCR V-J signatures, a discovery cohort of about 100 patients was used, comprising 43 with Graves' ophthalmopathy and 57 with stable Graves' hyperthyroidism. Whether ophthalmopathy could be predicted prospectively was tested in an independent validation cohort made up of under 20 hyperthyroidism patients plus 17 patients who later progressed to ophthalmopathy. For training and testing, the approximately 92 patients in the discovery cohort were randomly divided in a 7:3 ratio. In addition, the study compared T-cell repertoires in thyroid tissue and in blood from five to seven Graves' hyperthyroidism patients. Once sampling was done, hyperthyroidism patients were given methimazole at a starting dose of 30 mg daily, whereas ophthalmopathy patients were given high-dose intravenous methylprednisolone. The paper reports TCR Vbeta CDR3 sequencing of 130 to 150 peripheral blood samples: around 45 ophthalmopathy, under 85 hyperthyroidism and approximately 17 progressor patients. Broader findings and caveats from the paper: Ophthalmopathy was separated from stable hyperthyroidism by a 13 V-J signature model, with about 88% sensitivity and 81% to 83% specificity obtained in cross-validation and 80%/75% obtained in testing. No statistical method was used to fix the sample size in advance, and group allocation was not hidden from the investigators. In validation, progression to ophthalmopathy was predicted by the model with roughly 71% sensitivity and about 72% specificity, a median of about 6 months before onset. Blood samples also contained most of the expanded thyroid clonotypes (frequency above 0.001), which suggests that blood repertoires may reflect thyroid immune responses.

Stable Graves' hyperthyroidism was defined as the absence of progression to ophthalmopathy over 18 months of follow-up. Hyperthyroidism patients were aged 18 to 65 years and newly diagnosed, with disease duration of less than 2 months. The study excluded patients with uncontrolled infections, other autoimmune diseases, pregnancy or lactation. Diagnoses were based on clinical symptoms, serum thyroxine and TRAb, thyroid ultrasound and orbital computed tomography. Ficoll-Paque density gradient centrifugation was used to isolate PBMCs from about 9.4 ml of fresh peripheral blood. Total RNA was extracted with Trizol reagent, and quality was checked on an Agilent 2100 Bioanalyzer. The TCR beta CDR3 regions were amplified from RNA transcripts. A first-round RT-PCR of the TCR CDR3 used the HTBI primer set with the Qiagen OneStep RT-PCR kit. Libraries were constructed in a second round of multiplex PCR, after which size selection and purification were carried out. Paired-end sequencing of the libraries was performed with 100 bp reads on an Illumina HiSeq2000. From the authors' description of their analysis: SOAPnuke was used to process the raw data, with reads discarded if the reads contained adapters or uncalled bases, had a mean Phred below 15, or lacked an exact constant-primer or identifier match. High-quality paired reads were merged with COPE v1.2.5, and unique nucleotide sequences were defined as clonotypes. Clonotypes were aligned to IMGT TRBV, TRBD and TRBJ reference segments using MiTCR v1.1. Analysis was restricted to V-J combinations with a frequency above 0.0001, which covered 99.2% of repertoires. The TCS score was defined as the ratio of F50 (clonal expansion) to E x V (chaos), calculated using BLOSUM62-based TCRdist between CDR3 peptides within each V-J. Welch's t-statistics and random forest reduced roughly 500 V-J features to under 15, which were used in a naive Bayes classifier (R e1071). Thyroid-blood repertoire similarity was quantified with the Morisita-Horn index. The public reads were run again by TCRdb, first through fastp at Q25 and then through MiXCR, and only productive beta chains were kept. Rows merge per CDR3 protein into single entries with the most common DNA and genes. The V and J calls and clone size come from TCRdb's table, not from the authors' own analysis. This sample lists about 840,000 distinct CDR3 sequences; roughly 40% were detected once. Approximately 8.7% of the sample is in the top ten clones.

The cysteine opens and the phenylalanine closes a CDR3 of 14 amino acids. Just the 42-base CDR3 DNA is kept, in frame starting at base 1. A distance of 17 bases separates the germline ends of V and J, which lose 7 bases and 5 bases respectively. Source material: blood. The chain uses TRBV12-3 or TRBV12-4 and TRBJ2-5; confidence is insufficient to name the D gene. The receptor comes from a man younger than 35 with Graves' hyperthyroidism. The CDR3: CASTATEGLETQYF. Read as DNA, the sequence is TGTGCCAGCACCGCCACGGAAGGGCTCGAGACCCAGTACTTC.